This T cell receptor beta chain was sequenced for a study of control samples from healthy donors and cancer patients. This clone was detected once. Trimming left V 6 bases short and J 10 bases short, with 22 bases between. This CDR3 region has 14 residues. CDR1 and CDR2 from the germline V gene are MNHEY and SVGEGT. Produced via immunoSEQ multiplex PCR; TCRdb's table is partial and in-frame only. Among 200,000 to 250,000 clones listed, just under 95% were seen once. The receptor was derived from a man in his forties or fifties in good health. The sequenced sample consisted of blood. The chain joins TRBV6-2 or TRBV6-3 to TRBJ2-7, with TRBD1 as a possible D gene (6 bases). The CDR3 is CASSLPPPLQGQYF. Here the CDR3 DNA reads TGTGCCAGCAGCCTCCCTCCCCCTCTACAGGGCCAGTACTTC.